Presented here are 10 T cell receptor beta chains from one specimen sequenced in a study of OX40 agonist ivuxolimab in advanced cancers. The assay was immunoSEQ multiplex PCR, and TCRdb's table has in-frame clones only and misses some. The data contain some 55,000 clones, roughly 90% of them singletons. This sample comprised CD4+ or CD8+ T cells sorted from blood, obtained in a trial of the OX40 agonist ivuxolimab. Receptor source: an adult with an advanced solid tumor such as melanoma, head and neck, liver or kidney cancer.

The chain joins TRBV28 to TRBJ2-2, with D unresolved. CDR1 MDHEN and CDR2 SYDVKM come from the germline V gene. Deletions cut 6 bases from V and 7 bases from J, with 9 bases between. This CDR3 has 12 residues. The CDR3 loop reads CASSTTLGELFF. For the CDR3, the DNA is TGTGCCAGCAGCACCACCCTCGGGGAGCTGTTTTTT.

The chain recombines TRBV6-1 with TRBJ2-5, with TRBD1 identical over 7 bases. From germline, CDR1 is MNHNS and CDR2 SASEGT. The CDR3 runs to 12 residues. After removal of 10 bases from V and 5 bases from J, the junction contained 7 bases not matched to a gene. In DNA, the CDR3 is TGTGCCAAGCAGGGGGTCGTGGAGACCCAGTACTTC. Its protein product is CAKQGVVETQYF.

The chain carries TRBV7-2 and TRBJ2-5; TRBD1 might be the D (6 bases). The germline gives CDR1 SGHTA, CDR2 FQGNSA. The CDR3 has 17 residues. V was trimmed by 1 base and J by 2 bases, leaving 17 bases between them. CDR3: CASSLGIGGSGQETQYF. The DNA for the CDR3 is TGTGCCAGCAGCTTAGGAATTGGGGGCTCGGGGCAAGAGACCCAGTACTTC.

The chain is built from TRBV6-1 and TRBJ2-2, with D possibly TRBD1 on 7 matching bases. This CDR3 has 14 amino acids. Germline V lookup: CDR1 MNHNS, CDR2 SASEGT. The germline V and J ends were trimmed by 5 bases and 3 bases, with 10 bases remaining between them. CDR3 sequence: CASSRRGDTGELFF. The CDR3 DNA follows: TGTGCCAGCAGTCGCAGGGGGGACACCGGGGAGCTGTTTTTT.

This clone was seen a single time. The chain has TRBV10-1 and TRBJ2-1; D might be TRBD2 (6 bases). V was trimmed by 5 bases and J by 0 bases, leaving 17 bases between them. The CDR3 extends over 17 amino acids. CDR1 and CDR2 (germline): WNHNN, SYGVQD (reference sequence). The CDR3 DNA follows: TGCGCCAGCAGTTCCGCGGGACTTCCGAGCTCCTACAATGAGCAGTTCTTC. This gives the protein CASSSAGLPSSYNEQFF.

The V gene is TRBV9, the J gene TRBJ2-1; the D is unclear. Between the trimmed V and J ends, which lost 0 bases and 3 bases, there was a span of 4 bases. Germline V gives CDR1 SGDLS, CDR2 YYNGEE. There are 13 residues in the CDR3. CDR3: CASSVGYYNEQFF. CDR3 sequence (DNA): TGTGCCAGCAGCGTAGGCTACTACAATGAGCAGTTCTTC.

The chain recombines TRBV5-1 with TRBJ2-2; D uncertain. Germline CDR1 SGHRS, CDR2 YFSETQ. Trimming left V 3 bases short and J 6 bases short, with 12 bases between. This CDR3 has 14 amino acids. The CDR3: CASSSIASSGELFF. The CDR3 nucleotides read TGCGCCAGCAGCTCCATCGCCAGTTCCGGGGAGCTGTTTTTT.

The chain has TRBV6-6 and TRBJ2-3, with D uncertain. The V gene lost 6 bases and the J gene lost 5 bases, with 18 bases spanning the gap. There are 15 residues in the CDR3. Germline V gene data show CDR1 as MNHNY and CDR2 as SVGAGI (reference sequence). CDR3 protein: CASSPPGRRRDTQYF. The CDR3 nucleotides are TGTGCCAGCAGCCCACCGGGCCGCCGTAGAGATACGCAGTATTTT.

The chain joins TRBV5-1 to TRBJ2-3; D not certain. V was trimmed by 6 bases and J by 1 base, leaving 15 bases between them. Germline V gives CDR1 SGHRS, CDR2 YFSETQ. The CDR3 runs to 15 residues. This CDR3 reads CASKPLRSGTDTQYF. DNA for the CDR3: TGCGCCAGCAAACCCCTTCGAAGCGGCACAGATACGCAGTATTTT. Based on the CDR3 plus reference TRBV5-1 and TRBJ2-3, the full variable domain is KAGVTQTPRYLIKTRGQQVTLSCSPISGHRSVSWYQQTPGQGLQFLFEYFSETQRNKGNFPGRFSGRQFSNSRSEMNVSTLELGDSALYLCASKPLRSGTDTQYFGPGTRLTVL.

J is TRBJ1-3 and V is TRBV7-6; TRBD1 might be the D (6 bases). Trimming left V 3 bases short and J 2 bases short, with 14 bases between. CDR1 and CDR2 (germline): SGHVS, FNYEAQ. This CDR3 contains 16 residues. The CDR3 loop reads CASSLMGGRAGNTIYF. The CDR3, as DNA: TGTGCCAGCAGCTTGATGGGGGGCAGGGCTGGAAACACCATATATTTT.